One TCR beta chain is described in this entry. Its antigen remains unidentified. These data belong to a study of cytomegalovirus exposure and HLA in healthy donors. At the level of the study: Findings of an earlier analysis included about 100 million unique TCR beta sequences from some 180 million T cells. General study points: TCR beta V segments were, for the most part, productive about 87% or about 30% of the time in an earlier analysis.

Researchers ran the PCR with 60 Vbeta and 13 Jbeta primers. The data were produced by immunoSEQ multiplex PCR, yet TCRdb's version contains in-frame clones alone and is incomplete. The table shows about 140,000 clones, with roughly 82% occurring only once. Germline V lookup: CDR1 SGHDT, CDR2 YYEEEE. Germline trimming cut 5 bases from V and 6 bases from J; bases unmatched to any gene: 8. The CDR3 is 13 residues long. The J gene is TRBJ2-7, the V gene TRBV5-6; 7 bases line up with TRBD1. The TCR was taken from a man between 25 and 39 years old in good health and CMV-seronegative. The sequencing sample was made of PBMCs. In DNA form, the CDR3 reads TGTGCCAGCAGAGTCGGGACAGCTACCGAGCAGTACTTC. It specifies CASRVGTATEQYF.